This T cell receptor (beta chain) appears in the sequencing data of a study of OX40 agonist ivuxolimab in advanced cancers. This CDR3 spans 16 amino acids. V shed 4 bases, J shed 6 bases, and the junction held 13 bases outside the gene matches. Germline CDR1 and CDR2: LNHDA and SQIVND (reference sequence). The data were produced by immunoSEQ multiplex PCR, yet TCRdb's version contains in-frame clones alone and is incomplete. Of tens of thousands of clones in the sample, 80% to 85% were seen once. The clonotype was recovered from an adult with an advanced solid tumor such as melanoma, head and neck, liver or kidney cancer. The V and J genes are TRBV19 and TRBJ2-7, with 9 bases lining up with TRBD2. This specimen was CD4+ or CD8+ T cells sorted from blood, taken in a trial of the OX40 agonist ivuxolimab. The chain's CDR3 is CASSTSGTSSFREQYF. DNA of the CDR3: TGTGCCAGTAGTACCTCCGGGACTAGCTCCTTTCGCGAGCAGTACTTC.